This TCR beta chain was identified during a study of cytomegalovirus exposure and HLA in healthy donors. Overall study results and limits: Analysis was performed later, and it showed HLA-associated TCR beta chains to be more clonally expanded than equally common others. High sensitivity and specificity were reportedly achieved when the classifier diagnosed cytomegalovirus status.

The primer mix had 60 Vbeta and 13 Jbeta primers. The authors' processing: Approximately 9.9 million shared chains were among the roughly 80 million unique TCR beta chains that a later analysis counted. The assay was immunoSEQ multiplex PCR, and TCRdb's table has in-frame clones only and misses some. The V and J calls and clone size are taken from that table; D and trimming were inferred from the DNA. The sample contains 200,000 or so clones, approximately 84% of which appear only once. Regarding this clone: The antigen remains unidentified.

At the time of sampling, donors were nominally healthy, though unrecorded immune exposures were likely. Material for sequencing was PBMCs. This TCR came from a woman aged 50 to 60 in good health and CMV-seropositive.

The CDR3 DNA follows: TGTGCCAGCAGCTTAGCTCGGACTAGAGGGGCGGAGACCCAGTACTTC. Protein: CASSLARTRGAETQYF. The genes are TRBV11-1 and TRBJ2-5, with 7 positions matching TRBD2. CDR3 length: 16 amino acids. Germline V gene sequence: CDR1 SGHAT, CDR2 FQDESV (reference sequence). The V segment lost 0 bases and the J segment 5 bases; nucleotides outside the gene matches: 9. Supplemented by reference TRBV11-1 and TRBJ2-5, the full variable domain reads EAEVAQSPRYKITEKSQAVAFWCDPISGHATLYWYRQILGQGPELLVQFQDESVVDDSQLPKDRFSAERLKGVDSTLKIQPAELGDSAMYLCASSLARTRGAETQYFGPGTRLLVL.